A single sample is the source of the 5 T cell receptor beta chains below, sequenced in a study of shared clonotypes between healthy human individuals. Data came from immunoSEQ multiplex PCR; TCRdb stores just in-frame clones and leaves some out. The data show 2 million to 2.5 million clones, around 95% seen once. The sequenced sample was naive CD4+ T cells sorted from blood. Sample subset: CD45RA+ positively selected. The receptors come from a man younger than 35 in good health.

As concerns this clone: Additional DNA sequences in this sample encode the identical CDR3. The rearrangement links TRBV18 to TRBJ2-2; 7 bases fit TRBD1. Germline assignment: CDR1 KGHSH and CDR2 LQKENI. This CDR3 has 15 residues. The V segment lost 2 bases and the J segment 1 base; nucleotides outside the gene matches: 1. CDR3 residues: CASSPGTENTGELFF. The CDR3 coding sequence is TGTGCCAGCTCACCAGGGACAGAGAACACCGGGGAGCTGTTTTTT.

The V gene is TRBV7-9, the J gene TRBJ1-6; a possible D gene is TRBD1 (5 bases). V was trimmed by 0 bases and J by 2 bases, leaving 14 bases between them. The CDR3 spans 18 residues. Germline V gene sequence: CDR1 SEHNR, CDR2 FQNEAQ (reference sequence). This chain's CDR3 is CASSLASQRGAYNSPLHF. The CDR3 bases are TGTGCCAGCAGCTTAGCGAGCCAGCGGGGGGCCTATAATTCACCCCTCCACTTT.

This sequence joins TRBV7-8 and TRBJ2-1; D is possibly TRBD2 (6 bases). Trimming removed 3 bases at V and 8 bases at J, with 17 bases between. Germline assignment: CDR1 SGHVS and CDR2 FQNEAQ. The CDR3 is 15 amino acids. CDR3 in amino acids: CASSFRDSSYDEQFF. CDR3 DNA: TGTGCCAGCAGCTTCCGGGACTCCTCCTATGATGAGCAGTTCTTC.

This chain connects TRBV7-2 to TRBJ2-7, with 8 bases fitting TRBD2. There are 14 residues in the CDR3. The junction had 6 bases not matched to a gene; V was cut back by 5 bases and J by 3 bases. The germline V gene encodes CDR1 SGHTA and CDR2 FQGNSA. The CDR3 nucleotides read TGTGCCAGCAGCCCACAGCGGGGGCTCTACGAGCAGTACTTC. Translation gives CASSPQRGLYEQYF.

This clone was detected once. The chain is built from TRBV10-3 and TRBJ2-5, with TRBD2 matching 9 bases. The length of the CDR3 is 14 residues. Germline loops: CDR1 ENHRY, CDR2 SYGVKD. Trimming cost V 4 bases and J 1 base; bases outside gene matches: 1. CDR3 amino acids: CAISVREGQETQYF. CDR3 bases: TGTGCCATCAGTGTGCGGGAGGGCCAAGAGACCCAGTACTTC.